This TCR beta chain is drawn from a study of T cells in Graves' hyperthyroidism and ophthalmopathy (dated 2019 in TCRdb). Study-wide context: Peripheral blood samples were taken at initial diagnosis, before any treatment was given. Whether ophthalmopathy could be predicted prospectively was tested in an independent validation cohort made up of 18 to 20 hyperthyroidism patients plus 17 patients who later progressed to ophthalmopathy. After blood sampling, hyperthyroidism patients were treated with methimazole at a starting dose of 30 mg daily, and ophthalmopathy patients were treated with high-dose intravenous methylprednisolone. In roughly six Graves' hyperthyroidism patients, the study also compared T-cell repertoires from thyroid tissue with T-cell repertoires from blood. To identify distinguishing TCR V-J signatures, a discovery cohort of about 100 patients was used, comprising 40 to 45 with Graves' ophthalmopathy and approximately 57 with stable Graves' hyperthyroidism. The 100 discovery patients were randomly split 7:3 into training and test sets. TCR Vbeta CDR3 sequencing of 130 to 150 peripheral blood samples (approximately 44 ophthalmopathy, 75 to 85 hyperthyroidism and roughly 17 progressor patients) is reported in the paper. Study-wide findings and limitations: Blood samples also contained most of the expanded thyroid clonotypes (frequency above 0.001), which suggests that blood repertoires may reflect thyroid immune responses. No statistical method was used to set the sample size in advance, and investigators knew the group allocation. A 13 V-J signature model separated ophthalmopathy from stable hyperthyroidism, with 87.88% sensitivity and roughly 82% specificity in cross-validation and 80%/75% in testing. In validation, the model predicted progression to ophthalmopathy a median of approximately 6.6 months before onset, with about 67% sensitivity and 72.22% specificity.

Stable Graves' hyperthyroidism was defined as the absence of progression to ophthalmopathy over 18 months of follow-up. Hyperthyroidism patients were newly diagnosed, had a disease duration of under 2 months, and were aged 18 to 65 years. Patients with uncontrolled infections, other autoimmune diseases, pregnancy or lactation were excluded. Diagnoses were based on clinical symptoms, serum thyroxine and TRAb, thyroid ultrasound and orbital computed tomography. PBMCs were isolated from more than 8 ml of fresh peripheral blood by Ficoll-Paque density gradient centrifugation. Total RNA was extracted with Trizol reagent, and quality was checked on an Agilent 2100 Bioanalyzer. TCR beta CDR3 regions were amplified from RNA transcripts. The first round of RT-PCR for the TCR CDR3 was performed with the HTBI primer set and the Qiagen OneStep RT-PCR kit. The libraries were constructed in a second round of multiplex PCR and then size-selected and purified. Sequencing of the libraries was done on an Illumina HiSeq2000 using paired-end 100 bp reads. For the original study's pipeline: SOAPnuke was used to process the raw data, removing reads that contained adapters or uncalled bases, had a mean Phred below 15, or lacked an exact match to the constant primer or identifier. COPE v1.2.5 was used to merge the high-quality paired reads, and each unique nucleotide sequence was defined as a clonotype. MiTCR v1.1 was used to align clonotypes to the IMGT TRBV, TRBD and TRBJ reference segments. Only V-J combinations with frequency above 0.0001, covering 99.2% of repertoires, were analysed. The TCS score was defined as the ratio of F50 (clonal expansion) to E x V (chaos), calculated using BLOSUM62-based TCRdist between CDR3 peptides within each V-J. Welch's t-statistics and random forest reduced 514 V-J features to roughly 13, which were used in a naive Bayes classifier (R e1071). TCRdb applied fastp at Q25 and MiXCR to the public reads, then kept only in-frame beta chains. Each entry is one CDR3 protein sequence, shown with its most common DNA and genes. These V and J calls rely on TCRdb rather than the paper's analysis. Here the sample has fewer than 400,000 distinct CDR3 sequences; around 25% occur a single time. The ten largest clones take up less than 85% of the sample.

On this clonotype: The specificity of this receptor is unknown. No qualities accompany the bases; no much larger clone lies one base away.

The TCR sequence derives from a man over 45 with Graves' hyperthyroidism. Source material: blood.

The CDR3 region reads CASSTLSGRARIEQFF. The bases read TGCGCCAGCAGCACCCTTAGCGGGAGGGCCCGTATTGAGCAGTTCTTC. The chain was built from TRBV5-1 and TRBJ2-1; the junction holds 11 bases that match TRBD2. The germline V gene encodes CDR1 SGHRS and CDR2 YFSETQ. The CDR3, from cysteine to phenylalanine, totals 16 residues. Only the CDR3 DNA stays, 48 bases, in frame from base 1. The germline V and J ends show losses of 4 bases and 9 bases respectively, and no gene match explains 12 bases of the junction.